This TCR beta chain was captured by sequencing in a study of blood T cells in healthy people across ages. Germline loops: CDR1 SEHNR, CDR2 FQNEAQ (reference sequence). Unmatched junction bases numbered 2, after V lost 2 bases and J lost 1 base. The CDR3 contains 15 residues. Through a sample-barcoded 5' primer and a J-beta primer mix, a second PCR was run for roughly 7 to 12 cycles. TCRdb processed the 5' RACE reads anew with MiXCR; each CDR3 protein has one entry. The sample consists of 1.8 million or so distinct CDR3 sequences, about 39% of them appearing once. Findings and limits, study-wide: Possibly confounding the expanded clonotype changes was the fact that donor CMV status was unknown. Estimates of diversity drawn from one million T cells were considered underestimates.

This clonotype came up many times. Its antigen is still unknown. Sequenced input: blood. The rearrangement uses TRBV7-9 and TRBJ2-7, with TRBD2 identical over 10 bases. The clonotype originates from a human donor in good health. DNA of the CDR3: TGTGCCAGCAGCTTATCTAGCGGGGGATCCTACGAGCAGTACTTC. Its protein is CASSLSSGGSYEQYF.